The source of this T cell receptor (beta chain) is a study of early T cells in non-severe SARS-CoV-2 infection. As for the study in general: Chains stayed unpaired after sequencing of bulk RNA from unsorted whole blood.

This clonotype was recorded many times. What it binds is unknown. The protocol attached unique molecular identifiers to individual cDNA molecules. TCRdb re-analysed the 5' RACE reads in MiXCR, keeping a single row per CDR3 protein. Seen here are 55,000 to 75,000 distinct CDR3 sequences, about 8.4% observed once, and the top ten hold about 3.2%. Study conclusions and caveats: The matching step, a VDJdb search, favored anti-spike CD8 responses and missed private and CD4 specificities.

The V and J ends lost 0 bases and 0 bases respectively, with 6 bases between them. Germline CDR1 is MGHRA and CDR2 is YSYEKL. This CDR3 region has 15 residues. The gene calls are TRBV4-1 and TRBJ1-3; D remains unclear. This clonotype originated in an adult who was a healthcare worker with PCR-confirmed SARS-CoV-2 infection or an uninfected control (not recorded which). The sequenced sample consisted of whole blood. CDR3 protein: CASSQERTSGNTIYF. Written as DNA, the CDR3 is TGCGCCAGCAGCCAAGAACGGACCTCTGGAAACACCATATATTTT.